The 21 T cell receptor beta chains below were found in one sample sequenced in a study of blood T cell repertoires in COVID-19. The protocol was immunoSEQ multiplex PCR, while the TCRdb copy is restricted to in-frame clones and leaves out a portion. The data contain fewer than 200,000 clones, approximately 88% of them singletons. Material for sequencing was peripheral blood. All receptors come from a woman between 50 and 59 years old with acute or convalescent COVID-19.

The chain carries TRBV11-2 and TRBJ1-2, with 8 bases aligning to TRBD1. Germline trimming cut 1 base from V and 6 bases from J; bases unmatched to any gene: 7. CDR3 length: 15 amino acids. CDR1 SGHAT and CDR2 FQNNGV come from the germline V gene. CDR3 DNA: TGTGCCAGCAGCTTAGCTACGACAGGGGTGGATGGCTACACCTTC. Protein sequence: CASSLATTGVDGYTF. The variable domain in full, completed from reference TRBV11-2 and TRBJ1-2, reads EAGVAQSPRYKIIEKRQSVAFWCNPISGHATLYWYQQILGQGPKLLIQFQNNGVVDDSQLPKDRFSAERLKGVDSTLKIQPAKLEDSAVYLCASSLATTGVDGYTFGSGTRLTVV.

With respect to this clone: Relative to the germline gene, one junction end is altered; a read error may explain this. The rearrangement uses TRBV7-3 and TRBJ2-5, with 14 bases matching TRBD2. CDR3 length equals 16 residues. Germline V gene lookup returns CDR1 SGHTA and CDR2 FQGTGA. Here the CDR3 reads CASSRTSGGPIEAQYF. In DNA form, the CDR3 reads TGTGCCAGCAGCAGGACTAGCGGGGGGCCAATAGAGGCCCAGTACTTC.

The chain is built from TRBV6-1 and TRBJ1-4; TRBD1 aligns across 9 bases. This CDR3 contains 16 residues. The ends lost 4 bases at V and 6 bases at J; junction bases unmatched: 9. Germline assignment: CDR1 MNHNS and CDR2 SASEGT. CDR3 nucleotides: TGTGCCAGCAGTGCAGAACCGGGACAGGGTTATGAAAAACTGTTTTTT. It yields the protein CASSAEPGQGYEKLFF.

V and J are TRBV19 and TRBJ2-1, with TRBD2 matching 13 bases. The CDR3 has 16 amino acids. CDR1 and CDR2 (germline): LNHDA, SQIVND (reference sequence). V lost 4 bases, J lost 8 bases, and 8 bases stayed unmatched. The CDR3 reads CASSRKLAGGVYEQFF. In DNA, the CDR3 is TGTGCCAGTAGTAGGAAACTAGCGGGGGGGGTTTATGAGCAGTTCTTC.

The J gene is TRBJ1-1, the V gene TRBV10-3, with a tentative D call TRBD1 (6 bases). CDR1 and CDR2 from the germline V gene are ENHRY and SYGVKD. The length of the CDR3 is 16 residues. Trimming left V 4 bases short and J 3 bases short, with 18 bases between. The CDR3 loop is CAISATPRDTYTEAFF. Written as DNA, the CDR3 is TGTGCCATCAGTGCCACGCCTAGGGACACCTACACTGAAGCTTTCTTT.

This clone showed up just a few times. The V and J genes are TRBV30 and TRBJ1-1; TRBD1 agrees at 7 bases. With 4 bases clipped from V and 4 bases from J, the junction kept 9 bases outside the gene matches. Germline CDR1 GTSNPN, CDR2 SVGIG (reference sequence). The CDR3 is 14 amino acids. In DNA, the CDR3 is TGTGCCTGGATCCGACAGGGCTTCGGCACTGAAGCTTTCTTT. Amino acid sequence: CAWIRQGFGTEAFF.

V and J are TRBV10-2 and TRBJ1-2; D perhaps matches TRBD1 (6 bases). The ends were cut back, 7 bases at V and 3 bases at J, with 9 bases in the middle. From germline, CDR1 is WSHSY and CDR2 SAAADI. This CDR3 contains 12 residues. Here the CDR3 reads CASNHRDYGYTF. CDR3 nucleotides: TGCGCCAGCAACCACAGGGACTATGGCTACACCTTC.

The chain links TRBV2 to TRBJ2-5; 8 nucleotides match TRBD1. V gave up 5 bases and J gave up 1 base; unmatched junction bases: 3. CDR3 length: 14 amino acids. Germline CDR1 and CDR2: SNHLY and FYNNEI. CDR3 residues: CASSTDRGQETQYF. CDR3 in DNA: TGTGCCAGCAGTACCGACAGGGGCCAAGAGACCCAGTACTTC.

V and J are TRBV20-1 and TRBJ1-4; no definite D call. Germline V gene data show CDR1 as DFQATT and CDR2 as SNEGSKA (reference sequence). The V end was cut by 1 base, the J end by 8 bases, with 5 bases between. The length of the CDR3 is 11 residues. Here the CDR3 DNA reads TGCAGTGCTAGAGTGTCAGAAAAACTGTTTTTT. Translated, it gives CSARVSEKLFF.

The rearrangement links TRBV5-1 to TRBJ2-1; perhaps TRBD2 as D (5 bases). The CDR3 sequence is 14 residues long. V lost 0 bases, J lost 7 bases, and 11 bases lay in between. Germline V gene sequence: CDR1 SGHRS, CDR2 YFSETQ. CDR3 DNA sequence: TGCGCCAGCAGCTTGGGAGGGCCTATGAATGAGCAGTTCTTC. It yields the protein CASSLGGPMNEQFF.

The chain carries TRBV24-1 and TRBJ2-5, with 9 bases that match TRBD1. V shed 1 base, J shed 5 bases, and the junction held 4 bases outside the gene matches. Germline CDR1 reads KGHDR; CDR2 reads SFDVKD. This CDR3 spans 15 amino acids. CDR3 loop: CATSDFDRGLETQYF. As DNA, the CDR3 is TGTGCCACCAGTGATTTTGACAGGGGGTTGGAGACCCAGTACTTC.

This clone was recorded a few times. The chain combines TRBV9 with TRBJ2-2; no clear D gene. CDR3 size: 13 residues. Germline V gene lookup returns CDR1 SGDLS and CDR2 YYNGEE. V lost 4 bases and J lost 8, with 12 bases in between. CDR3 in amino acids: CASSSTFQGELFF. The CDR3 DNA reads TGTGCCAGCAGCTCGACATTTCAGGGGGAGCTGTTTTTT.

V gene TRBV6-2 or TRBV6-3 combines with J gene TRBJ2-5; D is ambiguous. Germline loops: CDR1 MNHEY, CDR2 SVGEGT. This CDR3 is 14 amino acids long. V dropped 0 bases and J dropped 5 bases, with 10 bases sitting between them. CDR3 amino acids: CASSYSITRETQYF. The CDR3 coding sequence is TGTGCCAGCAGTTACTCGATCACCCGGGAGACCCAGTACTTC.

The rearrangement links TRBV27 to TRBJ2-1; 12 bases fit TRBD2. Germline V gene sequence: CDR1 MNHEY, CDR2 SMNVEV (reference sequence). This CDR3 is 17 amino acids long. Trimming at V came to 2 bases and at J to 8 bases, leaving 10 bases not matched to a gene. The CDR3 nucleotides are TGTGCCAGCAGTTTAACCGGGCTCGGACTAGCGGGATATGAGCAGTTCTTC. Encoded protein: CASSLTGLGLAGYEQFF.

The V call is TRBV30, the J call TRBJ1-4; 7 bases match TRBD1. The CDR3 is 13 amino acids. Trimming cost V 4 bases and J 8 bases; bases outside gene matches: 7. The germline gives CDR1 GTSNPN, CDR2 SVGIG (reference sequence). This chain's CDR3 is CAWNRGAGEKLFF. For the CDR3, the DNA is TGTGCCTGGAACAGGGGCGCGGGGGAAAAACTGTTTTTT.

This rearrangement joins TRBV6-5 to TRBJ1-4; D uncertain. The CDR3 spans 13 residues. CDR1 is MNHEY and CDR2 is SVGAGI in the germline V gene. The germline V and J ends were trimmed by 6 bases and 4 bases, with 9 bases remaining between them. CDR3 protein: CASRDGVNEKLFF. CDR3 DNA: TGTGCCAGCAGGGACGGGGTTAATGAAAAACTGTTTTTT.

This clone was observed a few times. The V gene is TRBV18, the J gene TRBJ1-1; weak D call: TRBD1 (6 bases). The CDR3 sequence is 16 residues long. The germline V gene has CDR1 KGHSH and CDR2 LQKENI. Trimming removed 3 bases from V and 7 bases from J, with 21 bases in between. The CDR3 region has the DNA TGTGCCAGCTCACCGGTGGGTCCAGGGGAATATAGTGAAGCTTTCTTT. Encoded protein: CASSPVGPGEYSEAFF.

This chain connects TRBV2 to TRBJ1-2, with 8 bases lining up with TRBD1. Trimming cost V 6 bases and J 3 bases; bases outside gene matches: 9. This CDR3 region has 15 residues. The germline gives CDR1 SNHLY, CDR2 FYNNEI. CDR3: CASRKGQDGDYGYTF. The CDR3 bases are TGTGCCAGCAGGAAGGGACAGGATGGGGACTATGGCTACACCTTC. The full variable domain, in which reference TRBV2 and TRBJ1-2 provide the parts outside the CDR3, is EPEVTQTPSHQVTQMGQEVILRCVPISNHLYFYWYRQILGQKVEFLVSFYNNEISEKSEIFDDQFSVERPDGSNFTLKIRSTKLEDSAMYFCASRKGQDGDYGYTFGSGTRLTVV.

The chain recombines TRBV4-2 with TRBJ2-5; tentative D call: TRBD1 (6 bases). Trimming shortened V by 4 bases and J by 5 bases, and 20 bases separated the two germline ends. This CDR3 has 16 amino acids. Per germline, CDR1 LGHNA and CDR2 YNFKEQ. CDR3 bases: TGTGCCAGCAGCCCCCAGGGGCCCCTCGTTGGTGAGACCCAGTACTTC. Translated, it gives CASSPQGPLVGETQYF.

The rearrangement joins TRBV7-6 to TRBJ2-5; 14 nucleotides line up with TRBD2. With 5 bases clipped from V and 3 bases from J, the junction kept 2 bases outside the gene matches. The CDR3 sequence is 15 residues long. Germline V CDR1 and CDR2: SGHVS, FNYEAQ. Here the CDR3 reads CASSPGLAGEETQYF. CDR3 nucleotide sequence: TGTGCCAGCAGCCCGGGACTAGCGGGGGAAGAGACCCAGTACTTC.

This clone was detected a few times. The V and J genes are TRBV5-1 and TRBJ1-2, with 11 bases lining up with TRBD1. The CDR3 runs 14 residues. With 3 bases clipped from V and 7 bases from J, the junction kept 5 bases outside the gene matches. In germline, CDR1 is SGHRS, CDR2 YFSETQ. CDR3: CASSSGQGESGYTF. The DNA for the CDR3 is TGCGCCAGCAGCTCGGGACAGGGGGAGTCTGGCTACACCTTC.